The TCR beta chain described here comes from a study of spatial heterogeneity in lung cancer. Time point described: sample taken at primary tumor resection. Unsorted whole RNA of tumor, nontumor lung or frozen PBMC was sequenced. This clonotype was recorded many times. TCRdb re-derived calls from the 5' RACE reads in MiXCR, one entry per CDR3 protein. The sample carries 22,000 or so distinct CDR3 sequences, over 4.5% recorded once. The CDR3 is 12 residues long. Germline CDR1 is KGHDR and CDR2 is SFDVKD. The V end was cut by 3 bases, the J end by 10 bases, with 11 bases between. The sample consisted of PBMCs, taken at surgery. The sequence was obtained from a male donor with early-stage non-small cell lung cancer. This chain connects TRBV24-1 to TRBJ2-5, with D hard to call. The DNA of the CDR3 is TGTGCCACCAGTGATGACTCCGGTAACCAGTACTTC. Amino acid sequence: CATSDDSGNQYF.